What follows are 18 T cell receptor beta chains derived from one specimen sequenced in a study of identical twins (dated by TCRdb to about 2016). The method was 5' RACE. The instrument given in TCRdb is Illumina HiSeq 2000. The raw public data were reprocessed by TCRdb itself: fastp quality trimming at Q25, MiXCR clonotype calling, in-frame beta chains only. Each entry merges the rows of one CDR3 protein and shows their most common DNA and genes. The sample yields around 1.7 million distinct CDR3 sequences; about 30% were counted once. The top ten hold 0.25% to 0.3% of the sample. The specimen was cord blood. The receptor set was obtained from a newborn girl in good health.

The V gene is TRBV7-9, the J gene TRBJ1-6, with D unclear. Trimming left V 6 bases short and J 4 bases short, with 13 bases between. The CDR3 runs to 15 residues. CDR1 SEHNR and CDR2 FQNEAQ come from the germline V gene (reference sequence). In nucleotides, the CDR3 is TGTGCCAGCAGTCACAGTAGGAGTTATAATTCACCCCTCCACTTT. Its protein is CASSHSRSYNSPLHF.

The rearrangement joins TRBV6-2 or TRBV6-3 to TRBJ1-4, with D unresolved. There are 12 residues in the CDR3. V dropped 0 bases and J dropped 7 bases, with 3 bases sitting between them. The germline V gene encodes CDR1 MNHEY and CDR2 SVGEGT. CDR3 nucleotide sequence: TGTGCCAGCAGTTACTCGGCTGAAAAACTGTTTTTT. Protein sequence: CASSYSAEKLFF.

As regards this clonotype: A much more abundant neighbour one base away suggests this may be a read error. The V gene is TRBV4-1, the J gene TRBJ2-3, with D uncertain. CDR3 size: 15 residues. CDR1 MGHRA and CDR2 YSYEKL come from the germline V gene. The CDR3 DNA reads as TGCGCCGGCAGCCAAGGCACATCTAGCACAGATACGCAGTATTTT. The encoded protein is CAGSQGTSSTDTQYF.

The CDR3 sequence is CSARAEQGGTDTQYF. DNA for the CDR3: TGCAGTGCTAGAGCAGAGCAGGGAGGCACAGATACGCAGTATTTT. The chain employs TRBV20-1 and TRBJ2-3; D is perhaps TRBD1 or TRBD2 (5 bases each). This CDR3 spans 15 amino acids. Germline CDR1 reads DFQATT; CDR2 reads SNEGSKA (reference sequence). Between the trimmed V and J ends, which lost 1 base and 1 base, there was a span of 12 bases.

The chain employs TRBV20-1 and TRBJ2-3, with a weak D call TRBD2 (5 bases). The CDR3 totals 15 residues. V was pared by 1 base and J by 0 bases, with 11 bases between. Looked up from germline, CDR1 is DFQATT and CDR2 is SNEGSKA (reference sequence). CDR3 amino acids: CSARGGKASTDTQYF. In DNA form, the CDR3 reads TGCAGTGCTAGAGGAGGGAAAGCTAGCACAGATACGCAGTATTTT.

This clonotype came up a few times. This sequence joins TRBV21-1 and TRBJ1-2; the table gives TRBD1 as D, unverified against the DNA. TRBV21-1 is a pseudogene segment. The CDR3 has 12 amino acids. Here the CDR3 reads CASSTGGQPYTF. CDR3 DNA sequence: TGTGCCAGCAGCACGGGCGGACAGCCCTACACCTTC.

The chain employs TRBV11-2 and TRBJ2-1; D might be TRBD2 (6 bases). This CDR3 contains 16 residues. The V and J ends lost 0 bases and 7 bases respectively, with 16 bases between them. Germline CDR1 and CDR2: SGHAT and FQNNGV. The CDR3 nucleotides read TGTGCCAGCAGCTTAGATCTGGCGGGACGGAGGAATGAGCAGTTCTTC. As protein: CASSLDLAGRRNEQFF.

This chain joins TRBV27 and TRBJ1-5; D remains ambiguous. Looked up from germline, CDR1 is MNHEY and CDR2 is SMNVEV (reference sequence). The CDR3 extends over 15 amino acids. The V gene lost 4 bases and the J gene lost 1 base, with 11 bases spanning the gap. The CDR3 reads CASSSGPHSNQPQHF. CDR3 DNA: TGTGCCAGCAGTTCGGGTCCCCACAGCAATCAGCCCCAGCATTTT.

This chain joins TRBV5-1 and TRBJ2-4; no firm D call. The CDR3 runs to 18 residues. CDR1 and CDR2 from the germline V gene are SGHRS and YFSETQ. V lost 2 bases to trimming and J lost 0 bases, with 18 bases between them. This CDR3 reads CASSFPSALRLAKNIQYF. CDR3 nucleotide sequence: TGCGCCAGCAGCTTCCCCAGCGCGCTGCGCCTAGCCAAAAACATTCAGTACTTC.

This clonotype was seen more than once but under ten times. This sequence joins TRBV20-1 and TRBJ2-7, with D maybe TRBD1 (5 bases). Per the germline V gene, CDR1 is DFQATT and CDR2 is SNEGSKA (reference sequence). V shed 5 bases and J shed 0 bases, with 17 bases lying between them. The CDR3 consists of 15 residues. This CDR3 reads CSACSIDSVSYEQYF. The DNA for the CDR3 is TGCAGTGCTTGTTCTATCGACAGCGTCTCCTACGAGCAGTACTTC.

Turning to this clonotype: This sequence may be a read error, since a much larger clone differs from it by one base. This rearrangement joins TRBV29-1 to TRBJ2-1; 7 nucleotides match TRBD1. The CDR3 has 14 amino acids. Germline V gene data show CDR1 as SQVTM and CDR2 as ANQGSEA. Here the CDR3 DNA reads TGCAGCGCCAAACGACAGGGCGCCTACAATAAGCAGTTCTTC. It specifies CSAKRQGAYNKQFF.

A single count supports this clonotype. A junction boundary mismatches the germline segment, possibly from a read error. This chain joins TRBV12-3 or TRBV12-4 and TRBJ2-6, with D unresolved. The CDR3 has 14 amino acids. The CDR3 spells CARSFAPGANVLTF. For the CDR3, the DNA is TGTGCCCGCAGTTTTGCCCCTGGGGCCAACGTCCTGACTTTC.

In its sample, this clonotype was seen a few times. The CDR3 here is CASSTRPASSYNEQFF. DNA of the CDR3: TGTGCCAGCAGCACTAGGCCAGCCAGCTCCTACAATGAGCAGTTCTTC. The rearrangement links TRBV21-1 to TRBJ2-1. TRBV21-1 corresponds to a pseudogene. CDR3 length equals 16 residues.

The genes are TRBV29-1 and TRBJ2-1; D could derive from TRBD1 or TRBD2 (5 bases each). V dropped 3 bases and J dropped 6 bases, with 15 bases sitting between them. The germline gives CDR1 SQVTM, CDR2 ANQGSEA. The length of the CDR3 is 14 residues. In nucleotides, the CDR3 is TGCAGCGTTGAGGGTAGGGTTGGGGGCAATGAGCAGTTCTTC. It encodes CSVEGRVGGNEQFF.

Only a few counts were recorded for this clonotype. J is TRBJ2-3 and V is TRBV20-1; D is perhaps TRBD1 (6 bases). Germline loops: CDR1 DFQATT, CDR2 SNEGSKA (reference sequence). Between the trimmed V and J ends, which lost 3 bases and 5 bases, there was a span of 18 bases. The CDR3 covers 15 residues. The CDR3 DNA sequence: TGCAGTGCTAGTGGTCGCAGGCGAGGGGGAGATACGCAGTATTTT. It encodes CSASGRRRGGDTQYF.

This sequence joins TRBV6-1 and TRBJ1-2; no reliable D call. CDR1 MNHNS and CDR2 SASEGT come from the germline V gene. CDR3 size: 17 residues. V was pared by 3 bases and J by 2 bases, with 19 bases between. The CDR3 here is CASSDERLLRQNYGYTF. The CDR3 DNA is TGTGCCAGCAGTGACGAAAGACTCCTGCGTCAAAACTATGGCTACACCTTC.

The V call is TRBV7-8, the J call TRBJ2-7; the D gene is possibly TRBD2 (6 bases). The CDR3 loop spans 14 amino acids. The germline V and J ends were trimmed by 5 bases and 0 bases, with 11 bases remaining between them. Germline V gene data show CDR1 as SGHVS and CDR2 as FQNEAQ. CDR3 sequence (DNA): TGTGCCAGCAGCCACCGGGGGAACTCCTACGAGCAGTACTTC. This sequence encodes CASSHRGNSYEQYF.

The chain joins TRBV2 to TRBJ1-1; D is perhaps TRBD1 (6 bases). This CDR3 comprises 15 residues. Trimming left V 6 bases short and J 4 bases short, with 18 bases between. CDR1 and CDR2 (germline): SNHLY, FYNNEI. The CDR3 protein is CASRPTTGSGTEAFF. The DNA of the CDR3 is TGTGCCAGCAGACCTACCACAGGGTCGGGCACTGAAGCTTTCTTT.